Below, one T cell receptor beta chain is given with its context. Its antigen is still unknown. Method: immunoSEQ multiplex PCR; TCRdb's copy keeps in-frame clones and lacks some. There are about 110,000 clones in the sample; around 90% occur only once, and 15% lies in the top ten. This entry comes from a study of T cell responses to AZD1222 COVID-19 vaccine. Study-wide results and limits: The study identified only a handful of AZD1222 recipients as seropositive at baseline.

Losses at the gene ends were 6 bases for V and 0 bases for J; bases not matched to a gene: 10. CDR1 is SGHAT and CDR2 is FQNNGV in the germline V gene. The CDR3 totals 18 residues. This chain links TRBV11-2 with TRBJ2-5; TRBD2 agrees at 13 bases. The sequence was obtained from an adult who received the AZD1222 COVID-19 vaccine. The specimen comprised peripheral blood, sampled 28 days after the second AZD1222 dose. For the CDR3, the DNA is TGTGCCAGCAGGGAAACCGGGACTAGCGGGGCTCACCAAGAGACCCAGTACTTC. Residues: CASRETGTSGAHQETQYF.